Listed below are T cell receptor beta chains from one sample, sequenced in a study of OX40 agonist ivuxolimab in advanced cancers. TCRdb's table, derived via immunoSEQ multiplex PCR, lists solely in-frame clones and lacks some. There are tens of thousands of clones in the sample; 80% to 90% occur only once, and over 2% lies in the top ten. Here the sequenced sample was CD4+ or CD8+ T cells sorted from blood, taken in a trial of the OX40 agonist ivuxolimab. The receptors were gathered from an adult with an advanced solid tumor such as melanoma, head and neck, liver or kidney cancer. CDR3s include the opening cysteine and the closing phenylalanine or tryptophan.

TRBV5-1,TRBJ2-7,CASSFTRTGASVSYEQYF
TRBV11-3,TRBJ1-2,CASSLDSGPYGYTF
TRBV6-1,TRBJ2-7,CASTTGGPYEQYF
TRBV27,TRBJ1-5,CASRGTGGGISNQPQHF
TRBV19,TRBJ2-1,CASTGRGDPNEQFF
TRBV30,TRBJ1-6,CAWSSLISHKVTYNSPLHF
TRBV7-9,TRBJ2-2,CASSLEFGLLNTGELFF
TRBV4-2,TRBJ2-5,CASSQDRSGIRTQYF
TRBV4-1,TRBJ2-3,CASSQDPWGDTQYF
TRBV7-9,TRBJ2-7,CASSFRQGAGQQYF
TRBV5-1,TRBJ1-4,CASSFGGTGGEEKLFF
TRBV7-6,TRBJ2-3,CASSSGRGTDTQYF
TRBV5-1,TRBJ2-7,CASSFQRSGTYEQYF
TRBV7-2,TRBJ1-5,CASSLRGDSNQPQHF
TRBV20-1,TRBJ2-1,CSALGTQEQFF
TRBV4-3,TRBJ2-2,CASSQDPLRGAGTGELFF
TRBV30,TRBJ1-2,CAWGLQGGYGYTF
TRBV6-5,TRBJ2-3,CASSYDLKDTQYF
TRBV5-1,TRBJ2-3,CASSEGASTDTQYF
TRBV5-1,TRBJ1-3,CASSLNDQGLSSGNTIYF
TRBV11-2,TRBJ2-3,CASSSSRDRGTDTQYF
TRBV11-3,TRBJ1-1,CASSLDAGLTEAFF
TRBV21-1,TRBJ2-1,CASSPRLAIYNEQFF
TRBV5-1,TRBJ1-2,CASSPREAGYTF
TRBV5-5,TRBJ2-7,CASSQQGHGVYEQYF
TRBV19,TRBJ2-6,CASNLPRTGANVLTF